This TCR beta chain was identified during a study of shared clonotypes between healthy human individuals. CD45RO-negative, CCR7-selected cells formed the naive CD8 fraction, which excluded terminally differentiated effector memory CD45RA+ cells. General study results and limits: Relative to memory subsets, naive subsets generally showed larger estimated richness. Across a handful of donors, naive CD4 shared 4.5% to 6%, naive CD8 less than 4%, memory CD4 approximately 2.5%, memory CD8 0.4% to 0.5%.

A remark on this clone: The antigen remains unidentified.

Several immunoSEQ plates held equal portions of the genomic DNA taken from each subset. Sequencing used immunoSEQ multiplex PCR; TCRdb keeps in-frame clones, though not all of them. The sample lists roughly 2.1 million clones; 93% were seen once. The V and J ends lost 2 bases and 0 bases respectively, with 16 bases between them. The germline gives CDR1 WSHSY, CDR2 SAAADI. This CDR3 region has 17 residues. The chain joins TRBV10-2 to TRBJ1-2; tentatively, D is TRBD1 (5 bases). Sequences were obtained from naive CD8+ T cells from PBMCs. The TCR was taken from a man aged 18 to 30 in good health. Some clones in this sample may be carry-over from other donors' samples. CDR3 DNA: TGCGCCAGCAGTGAGCGAGGGGCCAGCCTGACTAACTATGGCTACACCTTC. Protein product: CASSERGASLTNYGYTF.